The clone carrying this TCR beta chain was observed a handful of times. Its antigen remains unidentified. The data were taken from a study of post-analysis software for immune sequencing data. The CDR3 spans 13 residues. V was shortened by 4 bases and J by 2 bases, with 8 bases between the two germline ends. From germline, CDR1 is ENHRY and CDR2 SYGVKD. Unique-molecular-identifier-tagged TCR beta cDNA libraries were used. T cells, about 0.95 to 11 million of them, yielded some 510,000 cDNA molecules. From the PCR reads, TCRdb called clonotypes with MiXCR, one entry per CDR3 protein. The sample records roughly 800,000 distinct CDR3 sequences, under 70% being singletons. Findings of the study overall: There was significantly lower normalized Chao1 diversity in multiple sclerosis patients than in controls. Among 5 or 6 TRBV segments more frequent in patients than controls were TRBV5-6, TRBV5-1 and TRBV20-1.

This TCR derives from a girl between 10 and 17 years old with multiple sclerosis. The sample taken for sequencing was blood. This chain connects TRBV10-3 to TRBJ1-2, with D possibly matching TRBD1 (6 bases). In nucleotides, the CDR3 is TGTGCCATCAGTGGGGGGACAAACTATGGCTACACCTTC. This encodes CAISGGTNYGYTF.